This TCR beta chain was retrieved from a study of T-cell reconstitution after alpha-beta-depleted transplantation in children. Study observations and caveats: When one year had passed after transplant, most T-cell counts and diversity came from newly produced T cells. Some patients owed their high day-60 TCRbeta diversity to surviving recipient T cells and thymic progenitors. Roughly two months post-transplant, alpha-beta T cells reportedly originated from several hundred graft clones that had expanded.

This clonotype was counted a few times. Its matching antigen is unknown. Germline V gene data show CDR1 as DFQATT and CDR2 as SNEGSKA (reference sequence). This CDR3 region has 14 residues. With V trimmed by 6 bases and J by 10 bases, 11 bases remained unmatched. Unique molecular identifiers tagged the TCRbeta library. TCRdb reanalysed the PCR reads using MiXCR and keeps one entry per CDR3 protein. The sample yields about 580,000 distinct CDR3 sequences, about 23% seen once. The sequencing here drew on PBMCs, mostly from graft donor cells, taken 360 days after TCRalphabeta/CD19-depleted stem cell transplant. V and J are TRBV20-1 and TRBJ1-6; the match to TRBD1 covers 8 bases. The TCR was taken from a boy younger than two who had a stem cell transplant for acute myeloid leukemia, so the T cells may come from the graft donor. The CDR3 sequence is CSAASDRVYSPLHF. The DNA for the CDR3 is TGCAGTGCCGCCTCGGACAGGGTCTACTCACCCCTCCACTTT.